These 8 T cell receptor beta chains share one sample of origin, sequenced in a study of read filtering for tumor transcriptome and immune sequencing. This library used around 400 ng RNA and molecular barcoded adaptors spanning alpha/delta and beta/gamma chains. Each CDR3 protein gets one entry after TCRdb re-called the reads with MiXCR. Among some 43,000 distinct CDR3 sequences listed, 13% were seen once. What was sequenced was a population of CD138-negative cells sorted from bone marrow. These receptors all come from a donor at least 40 years old with multiple myeloma.

Many counts were recorded for this clonotype. The V gene is TRBV20-1, the J gene TRBJ2-7; 7 positions agree with TRBD2. Trimming at V came to 0 bases and at J to 2 bases, leaving 1 base not matched to a gene. The CDR3 has 13 residues. The V gene's germline CDR1 is DFQATT and CDR2 SNEGSKA (reference sequence). CDR3 region: CSARDGGAYEQYF. CDR3 coding DNA: TGCAGTGCTAGAGATGGGGGGGCCTACGAGCAGTACTTC.

At least ten counts were recorded for this clonotype. The chain joins TRBV29-1 to TRBJ2-2; TRBD1 matches at 8 bases. V dropped 3 bases and J dropped 3; count of bases not matched to a gene: 3. This CDR3 spans 14 amino acids. Germline lookup yields CDR1 SQVTM and CDR2 ANQGSEA. The CDR3 region is CSVEPRGHTGELFF. Written as DNA, the CDR3 is TGCAGCGTTGAGCCCAGGGGGCACACCGGGGAGCTGTTTTTT.

This clonotype was counted a few times. A far larger clone is one nucleotide away, so this likely arose from a read error. This rearrangement joins TRBV7-9 to TRBJ2-1; D not resolved. The CDR3 runs to 14 residues. Per the germline V gene, CDR1 is SEHNR and CDR2 is FQNEAQ (reference sequence). For the CDR3, the DNA is TGTGCCAGCAGCCCCAGAGGCAGTGTCTATGAGCGGTTCTTC. Translated, it gives CASSPRGSVYERFF.

The chain links TRBV7-8 to TRBJ2-1; maybe TRBD2 (5 bases). Trimming shortened V by 5 bases and J by 9 bases, and 17 bases separated the two germline ends. The germline gives CDR1 SGHVS, CDR2 FQNEAQ. The CDR3 covers 14 residues. CDR3: CASSKGVAFGEQFF. Written as DNA, the CDR3 is TGTGCCAGCAGCAAGGGTGTAGCGTTCGGTGAGCAGTTCTTC.

The chain employs TRBV12-3 or TRBV12-4 and TRBJ2-2, with 10 bases lining up with TRBD2. The trim removed 2 bases at V and 1 base at J, leaving 4 bases unmatched. The length of the CDR3 is 17 residues. The CDR3 DNA sequence: TGTGCCAGCAGTTTAACTAGCGGGAATAAGAACACCGGGGAGCTGTTTTTT. This codes for CASSLTSGNKNTGELFF.

There are many counts of this clonotype. V usage is TRBV7-3 and J usage is TRBJ2-2; tentatively, D is TRBD1 or TRBD2 (6 bases each). The CDR3 sequence is 14 residues long. V was cut by 5 bases and J by 6 bases, with 13 bases left in between. Germline V gene sequence: CDR1 SGHTA, CDR2 FQGTGA. The CDR3 sequence: CASSQNREAGELFF. As DNA, the CDR3 is TGTGCCAGCAGCCAAAACAGGGAGGCCGGGGAGCTGTTTTTT.

This clonotype has ten or more counts. The chain has TRBV29-1 and TRBJ2-1; 10 nucleotides line up with TRBD2. The CDR3 loop spans 14 amino acids. Trimming removed 2 bases from V and 6 bases from J; junction bases left unmatched: 4. Germline V lookup: CDR1 SQVTM, CDR2 ANQGSEA. In nucleotides, the CDR3 is TGCAGCGTTGAATCCGGGACTAGCGCCAATGAGCAGTTCTTC. Protein sequence: CSVESGTSANEQFF.

This clonotype was counted many times. This chain connects TRBV6-4 to TRBJ1-1, with unresolved D. Germline V gene data show CDR1 as MRHNA and CDR2 as SNTAGT. The CDR3 length is 14 residues. V lost 3 bases to trimming and J lost 1 base, with 9 bases between them. In nucleotides, the CDR3 is TGTGCCAGCAGTGAGGCACCGGGGAACACTGAAGCTTTCTTT. Amino acids: CASSEAPGNTEAFF.